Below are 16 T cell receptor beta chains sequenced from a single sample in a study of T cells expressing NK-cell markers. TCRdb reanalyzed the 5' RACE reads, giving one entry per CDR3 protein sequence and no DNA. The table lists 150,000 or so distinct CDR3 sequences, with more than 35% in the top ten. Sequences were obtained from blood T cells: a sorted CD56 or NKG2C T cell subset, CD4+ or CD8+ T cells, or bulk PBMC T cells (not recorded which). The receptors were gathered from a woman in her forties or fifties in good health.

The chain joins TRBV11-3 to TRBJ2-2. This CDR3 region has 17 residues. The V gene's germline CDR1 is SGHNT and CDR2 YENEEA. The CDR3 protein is CASSRGPEQVGTGELFF. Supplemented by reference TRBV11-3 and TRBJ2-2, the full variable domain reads EAGVVQSPRYKIIEKKQPVAFWCNPISGHNTLYWYLQNLGQGPELLIRYENEEAVDDSQLPKDRFSAERLKGVDSTLKIQPAELGDSAVYLCASSRGPEQVGTGELFFGEGSRLTVL.

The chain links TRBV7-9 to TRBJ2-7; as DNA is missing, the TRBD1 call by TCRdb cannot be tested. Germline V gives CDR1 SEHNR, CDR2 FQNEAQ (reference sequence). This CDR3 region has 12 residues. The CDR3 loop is CASSPGLREQYF.

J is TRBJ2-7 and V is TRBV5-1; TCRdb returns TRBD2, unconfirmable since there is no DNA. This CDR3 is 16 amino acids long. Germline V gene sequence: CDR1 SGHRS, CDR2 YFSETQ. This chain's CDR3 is CASSLADAGGSLEQYF.

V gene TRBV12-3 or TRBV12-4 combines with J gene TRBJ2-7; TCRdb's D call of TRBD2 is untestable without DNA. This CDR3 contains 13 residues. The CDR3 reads CASRLDLTYEQYF.

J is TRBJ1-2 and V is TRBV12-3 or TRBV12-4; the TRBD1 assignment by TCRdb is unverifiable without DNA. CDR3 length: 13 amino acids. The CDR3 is CASSPQAPYGYTF.

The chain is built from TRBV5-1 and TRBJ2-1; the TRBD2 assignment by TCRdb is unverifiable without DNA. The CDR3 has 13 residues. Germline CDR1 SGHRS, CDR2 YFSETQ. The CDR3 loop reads CASGTSEYYEQFF.

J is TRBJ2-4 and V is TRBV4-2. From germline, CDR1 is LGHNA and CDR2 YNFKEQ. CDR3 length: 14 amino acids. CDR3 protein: CASSQNTDGNIQYF.

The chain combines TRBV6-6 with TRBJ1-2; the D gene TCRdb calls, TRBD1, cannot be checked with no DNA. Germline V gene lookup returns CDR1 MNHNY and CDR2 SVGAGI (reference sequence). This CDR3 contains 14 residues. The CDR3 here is CASSYDWTQYGYTF.

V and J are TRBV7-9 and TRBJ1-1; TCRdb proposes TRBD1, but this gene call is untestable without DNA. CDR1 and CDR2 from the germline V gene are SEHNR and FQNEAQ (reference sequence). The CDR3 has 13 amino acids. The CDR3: CASSLVAGLEAFF.

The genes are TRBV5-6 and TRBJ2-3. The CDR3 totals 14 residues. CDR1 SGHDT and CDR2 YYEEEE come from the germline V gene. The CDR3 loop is CASSLQNGADTQYF.

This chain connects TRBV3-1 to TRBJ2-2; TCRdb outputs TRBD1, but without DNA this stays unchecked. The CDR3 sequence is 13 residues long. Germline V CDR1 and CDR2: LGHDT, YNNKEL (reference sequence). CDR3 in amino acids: CATRQGQTGELFF.

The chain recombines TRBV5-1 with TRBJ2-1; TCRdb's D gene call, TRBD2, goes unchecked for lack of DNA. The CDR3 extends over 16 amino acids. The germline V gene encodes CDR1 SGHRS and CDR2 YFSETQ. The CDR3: CASSFRTSGNYNEQFF.

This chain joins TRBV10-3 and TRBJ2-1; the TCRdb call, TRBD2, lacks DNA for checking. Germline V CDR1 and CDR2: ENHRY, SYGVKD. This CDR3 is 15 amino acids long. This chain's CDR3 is CAISESGGAYNEQFF.

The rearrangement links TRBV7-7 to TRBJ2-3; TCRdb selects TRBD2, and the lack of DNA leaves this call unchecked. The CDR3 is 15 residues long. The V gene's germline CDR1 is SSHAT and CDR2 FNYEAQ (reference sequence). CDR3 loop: CASSLGLAGADTQYF.

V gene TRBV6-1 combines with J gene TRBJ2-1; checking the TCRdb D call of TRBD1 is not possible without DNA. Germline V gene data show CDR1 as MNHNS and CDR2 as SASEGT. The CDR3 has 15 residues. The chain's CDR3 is CASSEGDSAYNEQFF.

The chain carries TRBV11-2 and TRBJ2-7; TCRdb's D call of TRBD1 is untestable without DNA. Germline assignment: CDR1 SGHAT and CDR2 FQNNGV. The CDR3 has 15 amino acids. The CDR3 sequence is CASSLSGLFSYEQYF.